What follows are 20 T cell receptor beta chains derived from one specimen sequenced in a study of T cells in Graves' hyperthyroidism and ophthalmopathy (dated by TCRdb to between 2017 and 2020). Library method: multiplex PCR. The instrument given in TCRdb is Illumina HiSeq 2000. TCR beta CDR3 regions were amplified from RNA transcripts. The TCR CDR3 was subjected to a first round of RT-PCR using the HTBI primer set and the Qiagen OneStep RT-PCR kit. TCRdb itself trimmed the public reads at Q25 with fastp, ran MiXCR and retained productive beta chains. A single entry per CDR3 protein holds the most common genes and DNA from its merged rows. The sample table shows around 210,000 distinct CDR3 sequences, and about 17% are seen once. The top ten clonotypes cover more than 50% of the sample. Source material: blood. The receptors here all came from a woman aged 45 to 65 with Graves' hyperthyroidism.

This clonotype was seen ten or more times. This chain connects TRBV28 to TRBJ1-2; D is undetermined. The V end lost 9 bases, the J end lost 2 bases, and 10 bases lay between the germline ends. Germline loops: CDR1 MDHEN, CDR2 SYDVKM. The CDR3 is 12 amino acids. DNA for the CDR3: TGTGCCAGTAGTCCAGCCAACTATGGCTACACCTTC. This translates into CASSPANYGYTF.

The chain joins TRBV5-1 to TRBJ1-2; 10 bases match TRBD1. Looked up from germline, CDR1 is SGHRS and CDR2 is YFSETQ. Unmatched junction bases numbered 6, after V lost 0 bases and J lost 7 bases. The CDR3 spans 15 residues. The CDR3 loop reads CASSLGTGGSGGYTF. The CDR3 nucleotides read TGCGCCAGCAGCTTGGGGACAGGGGGATCCGGTGGCTACACCTTC.

This clonotype was counted ten times or more. The chain employs TRBV6-1 and TRBJ2-2, with 13 positions matching TRBD2. V dropped 6 bases and J dropped 6; count of bases not matched to a gene: 4. Germline CDR1 reads MNHNS; CDR2 reads SASEGT. CDR3 length equals 15 residues. The CDR3 sequence is CASRTGTSGAGELFF. DNA for the CDR3: TGTGCCAGCAGGACCGGGACTAGCGGGGCCGGGGAGCTGTTTTTT.

The table lists this clonotype with many counts. The CDR3 here is CASRPHRANQPQHF. For the CDR3, the DNA is TGTGCCAGTAGGCCTCATAGGGCCAATCAGCCCCAGCATTTT. The chain couples TRBV19 to TRBJ1-5; no clear D. Germline CDR1 is LNHDA and CDR2 is SQIVND (reference sequence). This CDR3 has 14 residues. With 6 bases removed from V and 3 bases from J, the gap between germline ends came to 12 bases.

The chain carries TRBV4-1 and TRBJ1-2, with D perhaps TRBD1 (6 bases). V lost 0 bases and J lost 2, with 10 bases in between. Germline V lookup: CDR1 MGHRA, CDR2 YSYEKL. The CDR3 runs to 15 residues. The CDR3 DNA is TGCGCCAGCAGCCAAGACCCGGGGGCGAACTATGGCTACACCTTC. Amino acids: CASSQDPGANYGYTF.

This clonotype occurred many times. This rearrangement joins TRBV12-3 or TRBV12-4 to TRBJ1-1; TRBD1 might be the D (5 bases). Trimming took 3 bases from V and 5 from J, leaving 13 bases between them. The CDR3 covers 14 residues. This chain's CDR3 is CASSFNIRGTEAFF. Written as DNA, the CDR3 is TGTGCCAGCAGTTTTAACATAAGGGGTACTGAAGCTTTCTTT.

This clonotype was recorded at least ten times. V gene TRBV9 combines with J gene TRBJ1-1; no definite D call. V lost 3 bases and J 1 base, leaving 7 bases between the germline ends. The CDR3 is 13 amino acids. CDR1 and CDR2 from the germline V gene are SGDLS and YYNGEE. CDR3 nucleotides: TGTGCCAGCAGCGCCGACCCGAACACTGAAGCTTTCTTT. Amino acid sequence: CASSADPNTEAFF.

Worth noting for this clonotype: Since a much larger clone is just one base distant, this may be a read error. The rearrangement joins TRBV5-1 to TRBJ1-5; a weak D match, TRBD1 (5 bases). The CDR3 sequence is 15 residues long. V lost 7 bases and J lost 4, with 18 bases in between. Germline CDR1 and CDR2: SGHRS and YFSETQ. The CDR3 loop reads CASGEEGYGNQPQHF. CDR3 coding DNA: TGCGCCAGCGGCGAGGAGGGGTACGGAAATCAGCCCCAGCATTTT.

At least ten counts were recorded for this clonotype. The rearrangement joins TRBV27 to TRBJ1-1; 7 bases are shared with TRBD1. Unmatched junction bases numbered 3, after V lost 8 bases and J lost 3 bases. Germline assignment: CDR1 MNHEY and CDR2 SMNVEV (reference sequence). This CDR3 is 12 amino acids long. The chain's CDR3 is CASSGQYTEAFF. Here the CDR3 DNA reads TGTGCCAGCTCGGGACAGTACACTGAAGCTTTCTTT.

Ten or more counts support this clonotype. The chain's CDR3 is CASSLGLGTYEQYF. The CDR3 DNA sequence: TGTGCCAGCAGCCTAGGGCTGGGAACCTACGAGCAGTACTTC. This rearrangement joins TRBV7-8 to TRBJ2-7; D call uncertain. The CDR3 is made up of 14 amino acids. CDR1 SGHVS and CDR2 FQNEAQ come from the germline V gene. V was pared by 5 bases and J by 2 bases, with 13 bases between.

This clonotype was picked up many times. The V gene is TRBV5-6, the J gene TRBJ2-1, with 11 bases matching TRBD1. This CDR3 spans 16 amino acids. J gave up 3 bases and V 1 base, and 3 bases lay outside the gene matches. Looked up from germline, CDR1 is SGHDT and CDR2 is YYEEEE. The CDR3 protein is CASSLPGTGGYNEQFF. Written as DNA, the CDR3 is TGTGCCAGCAGCTTGCCTGGGACAGGGGGCTACAATGAGCAGTTCTTC.

This clonotype showed up many times. The chain couples TRBV6-1 to TRBJ2-1; 13 nucleotides align to TRBD2. The germline CDR1 and CDR2 sequences are MNHNS and SASEGT. The V and J ends lost 6 bases and 8 bases, in that order; junction bases with no gene match: 4. The CDR3 contains 14 residues. Written as DNA, the CDR3 is TGTGCCAGCAGAGGACTAGCGGGAGTGGATGAGCAGTTCTTC. Protein: CASRGLAGVDEQFF.

V is TRBV30 and J is TRBJ2-1; the D is unclear. Trimming pared 0 bases from V and 8 bases from J, leaving 8 bases between. The CDR3 loop spans 12 amino acids. Germline values: CDR1 GTSNPN, CDR2 SVGIG (reference sequence). CDR3 in amino acids: CAWSVGRDEQFF. CDR3 nucleotides: TGTGCCTGGAGTGTTGGCCGCGATGAGCAGTTCTTC.

This clonotype has a handful of counts. The chain uses TRBV6-2 or TRBV6-3 and TRBJ2-7, with D perhaps matching TRBD1 (6 bases). The CDR3 is 15 amino acids. V was pared by 6 bases and J by 2 bases, with 17 bases between. Germline CDR1 MNHEY, CDR2 SVGEGT. The CDR3 DNA follows: TGTGCCAGCAGCCCAGGGGTGGATCAGACCTACGAGCAGTACTTC. The encoded protein is CASSPGVDQTYEQYF.

In its sample, this clonotype was seen many times. The chain recombines TRBV10-3 with TRBJ2-1; a possible D gene is TRBD2 (5 bases). There are 14 residues in the CDR3. Trimming stripped 6 bases from V and 2 bases from J, with 11 bases between. Looked up from germline, CDR1 is ENHRY and CDR2 is SYGVKD. CDR3 protein: CAIRGVGTYNEQFF. CDR3 nucleotide sequence: TGTGCCATCAGGGGAGTCGGAACCTACAATGAGCAGTTCTTC.

As regards this clonotype: A much larger clone is a single base away; this may be a read error. The gene calls are TRBV12-3 or TRBV12-4 and TRBJ2-3; 7 bases map to TRBD2. This CDR3 has 16 residues. CDR3 bases: TGTGTCAGCGTCTTGGCCTCGGGACTAAGCACAGATACGCAGTATTTT. Translated: CVSVLASGLSTDTQYF.

This rearrangement joins TRBV7-2 to TRBJ2-1; 9 bases fit TRBD2. Per germline, CDR1 SGHTA and CDR2 FQGNSA. The CDR3 has 14 residues. V shed 4 bases and J 9 bases; nucleotides not matched to a gene: 7. The CDR3 protein is CASSSMGLAVEQFF. CDR3 DNA: TGTGCCAGCAGCTCAATGGGACTAGCAGTTGAGCAGTTCTTC.

This sequence joins TRBV28 and TRBJ2-2; 10 bases are shared with TRBD1. The germline V gene encodes CDR1 MDHEN and CDR2 SYDVKM. This CDR3 comprises 14 residues. V shed 6 bases and J 2 bases; nucleotides not matched to a gene: 0. CDR3 nucleotide sequence: TGTGCCAGCAGGACAGGGGGCAACACCGGGGAGCTGTTTTTT. Protein product: CASRTGGNTGELFF.

Ten or more counts support this clonotype. CDR3 residues: CASSLPSGSSYEQYF. For the CDR3, the DNA is TGTGCCAGCAGCTTACCTAGCGGGAGCTCCTACGAGCAGTACTTC. The rearrangement uses TRBV11-3 and TRBJ2-7, with 10 nucleotides matching TRBD2. Germline-derived CDR1 and CDR2 are SGHNT and YENEEA. V was pared by 2 bases and J by 0 bases, with 1 base of the junction left unmatched. The CDR3 is 15 amino acids. The complete variable domain, with remaining parts taken from reference TRBV11-3 and TRBJ2-7, reads EAGVVQSPRYKIIEKKQPVAFWCNPISGHNTLYWYLQNLGQGPELLIRYENEEAVDDSQLPKDRFSAERLKGVDSTLKIQPAELGDSAVYLCASSLPSGSSYEQYFGPGTRLTVT.

The chain joins TRBV10-3 to TRBJ2-1, with unresolved D. Germline V CDR1 and CDR2: ENHRY, SYGVKD. The length of the CDR3 is 13 residues. Deletions cut 4 bases from V and 5 bases from J, with 9 bases between. CDR3 in DNA: TGTGCCATCAGTGTTGCGGTCAACAATGAGCAGTTCTTC. Its translation is CAISVAVNNEQFF.